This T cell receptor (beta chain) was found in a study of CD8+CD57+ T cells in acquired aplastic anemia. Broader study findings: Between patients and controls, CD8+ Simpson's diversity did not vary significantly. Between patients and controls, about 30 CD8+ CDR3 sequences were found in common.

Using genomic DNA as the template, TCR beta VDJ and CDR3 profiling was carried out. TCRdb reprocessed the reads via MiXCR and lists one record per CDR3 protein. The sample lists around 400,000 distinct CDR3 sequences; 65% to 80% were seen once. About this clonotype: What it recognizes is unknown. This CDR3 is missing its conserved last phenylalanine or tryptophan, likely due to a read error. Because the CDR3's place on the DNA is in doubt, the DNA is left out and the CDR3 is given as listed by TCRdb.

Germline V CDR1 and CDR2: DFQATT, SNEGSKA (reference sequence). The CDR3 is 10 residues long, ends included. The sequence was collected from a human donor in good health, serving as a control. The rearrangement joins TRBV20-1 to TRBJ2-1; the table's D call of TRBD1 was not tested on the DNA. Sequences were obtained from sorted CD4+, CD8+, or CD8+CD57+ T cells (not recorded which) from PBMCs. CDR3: CSAGGREALV.